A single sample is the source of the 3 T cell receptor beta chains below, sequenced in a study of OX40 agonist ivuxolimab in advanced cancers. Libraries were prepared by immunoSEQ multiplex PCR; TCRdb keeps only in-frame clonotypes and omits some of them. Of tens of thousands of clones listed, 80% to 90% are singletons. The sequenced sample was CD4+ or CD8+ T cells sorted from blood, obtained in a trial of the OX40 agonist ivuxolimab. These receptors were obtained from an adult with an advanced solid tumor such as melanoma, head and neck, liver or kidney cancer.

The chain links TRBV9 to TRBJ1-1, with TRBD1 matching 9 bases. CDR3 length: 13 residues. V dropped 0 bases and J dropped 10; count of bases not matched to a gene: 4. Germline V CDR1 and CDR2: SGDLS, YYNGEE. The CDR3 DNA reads TGTGCCAGCAGCGTAGGGGGGACAGGGACAGCTTTCTTT. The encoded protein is CASSVGGTGTAFF. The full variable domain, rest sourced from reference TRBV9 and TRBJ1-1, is DSGVTQTPKHLITATGQRVTLRCSPRSGDLSVYWYQQSLDQGLQFLIQYYNGEERAKGNILERFSAQQFPDLHSELNLSSLELGDSALYFCASSVGGTGTAFFGQGTRLTVV.

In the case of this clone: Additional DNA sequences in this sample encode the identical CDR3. The CDR3 here is CASSLSANSYEQYF. CDR3 DNA: TGTGCCAGCAGCTTAAGTGCTAACTCCTACGAGCAGTACTTC. This rearrangement joins TRBV11-2 to TRBJ2-7; D not certain. The germline V gene has CDR1 SGHAT and CDR2 FQNNGV. The CDR3 extends over 14 amino acids. Trimming took 2 bases from V and 0 from J, leaving 8 bases between them.

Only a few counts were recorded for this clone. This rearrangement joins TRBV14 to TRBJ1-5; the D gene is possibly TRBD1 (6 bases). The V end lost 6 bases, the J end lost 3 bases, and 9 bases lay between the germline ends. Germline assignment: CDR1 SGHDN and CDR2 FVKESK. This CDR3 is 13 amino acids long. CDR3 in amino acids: CASSGQTNQPQHF. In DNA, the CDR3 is TGTGCCAGCAGTGGACAGACCAATCAGCCCCAGCATTTT. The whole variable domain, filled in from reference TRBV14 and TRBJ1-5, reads EAGVTQFPSHSVIEKGQTVTLRCDPISGHDNLYWYRRVMGKEIKFLLHFVKESKQDESGMPNNRFLAERTGGTYSTLKVQPAELEDSGVYFCASSGQTNQPQHFGDGTRLSIL.